This T cell receptor (beta chain) was identified during a study of graft-versus-host responses after intestinal transplantation. CDR3 length: 14 residues. Losses at the gene ends were 4 bases for V and 4 bases for J; bases not matched to a gene: 3. The germline gives CDR1 MNHEY, CDR2 SVGAGI. Sequenced by immunoSEQ multiplex PCR; TCRdb stores in-frame clones only, minus some. The repertoire holds thousands of clones, with about 63% as singletons. Graft-derived tissue was subjected to processing to liberate intraepithelial and lamina propria lymphocytes. The chain couples TRBV6-5 to TRBJ2-3; 9 bases are shared with TRBD1. The material was ileum tissue, obtained approximately 55 days after transplant. The receptor's source is a human patient who received an intestinal transplant, so some T cells may come from the graft donor. This chain's CDR3 is CASSFTGGSDTQYF. CDR3 sequence (DNA): TGTGCCAGCAGTTTTACAGGGGGCTCAGATACGCAGTATTTT.